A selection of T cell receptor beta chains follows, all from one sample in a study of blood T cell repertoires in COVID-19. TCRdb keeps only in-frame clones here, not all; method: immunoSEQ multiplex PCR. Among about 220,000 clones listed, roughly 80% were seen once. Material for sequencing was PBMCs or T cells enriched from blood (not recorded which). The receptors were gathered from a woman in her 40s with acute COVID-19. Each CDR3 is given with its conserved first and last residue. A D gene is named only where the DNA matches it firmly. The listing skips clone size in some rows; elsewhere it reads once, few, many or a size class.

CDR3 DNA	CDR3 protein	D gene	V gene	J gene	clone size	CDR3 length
TGTGCCAGCAGTTTTGGGACAGGGTTAGCTAACTATGGCTACACCTTC	CASSFGTGLANYGYTF	TRBD1	TRBV28	TRBJ1-2	NA	16
TGCGCCAGCAGCCCTCAGGGGGCGCGTGACTATGGCTACACCTTC	CASSPQGARDYGYTF	TRBD1	TRBV5-1	TRBJ1-2	NA	15
TGTGCCAGCTCCTTAGGGCGTCTAGCGGGACTAAATGAGCAGTTCTTC	CASSLGRLAGLNEQFF	TRBD2	TRBV7-3	TRBJ2-1	NA	16
TGTGCCAGCAGCCCAAAGGGGGAAACTGGAAACACCATATATTTT	CASSPKGETGNTIYF	NA	TRBV7-9	TRBJ1-3	NA	15
TGTGCCAGCAGCTTGGGTCCAGGGGAGAACACTGAAGCTTTCTTT	CASSLGPGENTEAFF	NA	TRBV5-5	TRBJ1-1	NA	15
TGTGCCAGCAGCTTAAAGGCCAGACTAGCGGAAAGCACAGATACGCAGTATTTT	CASSLKARLAESTDTQYF	TRBD2	TRBV7-9	TRBJ2-3	NA	18
TGTGCCTGGAGCGCACAGGGATACCAGCCCCAGCATTTT	CAWSAQGYQPQHF	NA	TRBV30	TRBJ1-5	NA	13
TGCGCCAGCAGCTTCGGCGGGAGGATCGGGACAGATACGCAGTATTTT	CASSFGGRIGTDTQYF	TRBD2	TRBV5-1	TRBJ2-3	few	16
TGTGCCAGCAGCCCGGGACAGGGGGCTGGAAATGAGCAGTTCTTC	CASSPGQGAGNEQFF	TRBD1	TRBV5-4	TRBJ2-1	NA	15
TGTGCCAGCTGGACTCTCTTGAACACTGAAGCTTTCTTT	CASWTLLNTEAFF	NA	TRBV28	TRBJ1-1	NA	13
TGTGCCAGCAGCTTAGCGCGGGATTGGGAGCAGTTCTTC	CASSLARDWEQFF	NA	TRBV11-1	TRBJ2-1	NA	13
TGTGCCAGCAGCGGGACTAGCACAGATACGCAGTATTTT	CASSGTSTDTQYF	NA	TRBV9	TRBJ2-3	NA	13
TGCAGCGCTGGGAGGGTTGGAGAGACCCAGTACTTC	CSAGRVGETQYF	TRBD2	TRBV29-1	TRBJ2-5	NA	12
TGTGCCACCAGGGGATTAACCAGGGGCATGAACACTGAAGCTTTCTTT	CATRGLTRGMNTEAFF	NA	TRBV15	TRBJ1-1	once	16
TGTGCCAGCAGCTATCCCGGGGGGCCCTACGAGCAGTACTTC	CASSYPGGPYEQYF	NA	TRBV5-8	TRBJ2-7	NA	14
TGTGCCAGCTTGCAGAACAGGGACCGTGAGCAGTTCTTC	CASLQNRDREQFF	NA	TRBV18	TRBJ2-1	few	13
TGTGCCAGCAGTTCCGGGGGCTATGGCTACACCTTC	CASSSGGYGYTF	NA	TRBV6-5	TRBJ1-2	NA	12
TGTGCCAGCAGCTTAATCGCAGGGAGGGCTTTCTTT	CASSLIAGRAFF	NA	TRBV7-2	TRBJ1-1	NA	12
TGTGCCAGCAGCCCCTGGAGGGGGCCAGAGGATACGCAGTATTTT	CASSPWRGPEDTQYF	NA	TRBV7-2	TRBJ2-3	NA	15
TGTGCCAGCAGTTCAACCCCGACTAGCGGGAGTCGATATAGCGGGGAGCTGTTTTTT	CASSSTPTSGSRYSGELFF	TRBD2	TRBV28	TRBJ2-2	NA	19
TGTGCCAGCAGTCCTTCCCTGGACAGGACCTATGGCTACACCTTC	CASSPSLDRTYGYTF	TRBD1	TRBV6-5	TRBJ1-2	NA	15
TGTGCCAGCAGCCGAGGGCACGGGGAGCTGTTTTTT	CASSRGHGELFF	NA	TRBV7-6	TRBJ2-2	NA	12
TGTGCCAGTAGGTCGACAGGCAACACTGAAGCTTTCTTT	CASRSTGNTEAFF	NA	TRBV19	TRBJ1-1	NA	13
TGTGCCAGCAGCTTAGTTCAGGGGGCGCGGGGGAGAGGTACGCAGTATTTT	CASSLVQGARGRGTQYF	NA	TRBV7-2	TRBJ2-3	NA	17
TGTGCCAGCAGCTTAGCGGGGACAGGGAACTCTGGAAACACCATATATTTT	CASSLAGTGNSGNTIYF	TRBD1	TRBV7-8	TRBJ1-3	NA	17
TGCGCCAGCAGTTTGCCGGGAGGCGAGCAGTACTTC	CASSLPGGEQYF	TRBD2	TRBV5-1	TRBJ2-7	NA	12
TGTGCCAGTGGTCGGTGGTTATCTAGCACAGATACGCAGTATTTT	CASGRWLSSTDTQYF	NA	TRBV19	TRBJ2-3	NA	15
TGTGCCAGCAGCTCCCTCCCCGGAAACACCATATATTTT	CASSSLPGNTIYF	NA	TRBV7-3	TRBJ1-3	NA	13
TGTGCCAGCAGTGTATCGGGGACTCCCGGCGGCTACACCTTC	CASSVSGTPGGYTF	NA	TRBV28	TRBJ1-2	few	14
TGTGCCAGCAGCTTTTACCGCGGGAGCTCCTACAATGAGCAGTTCTTC	CASSFYRGSSYNEQFF	TRBD2	TRBV11-2	TRBJ2-1	NA	16
TGTGCCAGCAGTTTCAGGGGGCGTGGGAATGAGCAGTTCTTC	CASSFRGRGNEQFF	TRBD1	TRBV27	TRBJ2-1	NA	14
TGTGCCAGCAGCCCAGGGTCCGATTTCAATGAGCAGTTCTTC	CASSPGSDFNEQFF	NA	TRBV7-8	TRBJ2-1	NA	14
TGTGCCAGCAGTTACTCGGGGGACAGGGTTGTAGAGACCCAGTACTTC	CASSYSGDRVVETQYF	TRBD1	TRBV6-2/TRBV6-3	TRBJ2-5	NA	16
TGTGCCAGCAGCCAAGAAAGGGGGCAGCCCCAGCATTTT	CASSQERGQPQHF	NA	TRBV3-1/TRBV3-2	TRBJ1-5	NA	13
TGTGCCAGCAGCATTAAGCAGGGGGCAGCGACCTACAATGAGCAGTTCTTC	CASSIKQGAATYNEQFF	TRBD1	TRBV7-6	TRBJ2-1	NA	17
TGTGCCAGCTTTCAGGGGCCTTCTAACACTGAAGCTTTCTTT	CASFQGPSNTEAFF	NA	TRBV7-9	TRBJ1-1	NA	14
TGCGCCAGCAGCCCCAAAGGGCCGCCAGGGGACGGGACTAATGAAAAACTGTTTTTT	CASSPKGPPGDGTNEKLFF	NA	TRBV4-1	TRBJ1-4	NA	19
TGTGCCAGCAGTTCCGGCGGGGTTGGGGCCAACGTCCTGACTTTC	CASSSGGVGANVLTF	NA	TRBV6-5	TRBJ2-6	NA	15
TGCGCCAGCAGCCAAGACTTCCAGTACGAGCAGTACTTC	CASSQDFQYEQYF	NA	TRBV4-3	TRBJ2-7	few	13
TGTGCCAGCAGACACGGGACAACTCGAACTAATGAAAAACTGTTTTTT	CASRHGTTRTNEKLFF	NA	TRBV27	TRBJ1-4	few	16
TGTGCCACCAGTGAACGACAGGGGGATGGCTACACCTTC	CATSERQGDGYTF	TRBD1	TRBV24-1	TRBJ1-2	NA	13
TGTGCCAGTAGTAACGCAGGGTGGACTGAAGCTTTCTTT	CASSNAGWTEAFF	NA	TRBV19	TRBJ1-1	once	13
TGTGCCTGGAGTGTGTCAGGGGGCGGCTACACCTTC	CAWSVSGGGYTF	TRBD1	TRBV30	TRBJ1-2	NA	12
TGTGCCAGCAGTCAGACTTTAGCGGGGATAGATGAGCAGTTCTTC	CASSQTLAGIDEQFF	TRBD2	TRBV7-9	TRBJ2-1	NA	15
TGTGCCAGCAGTTTACGCGGTGAGCCCCAGCATTTT	CASSLRGEPQHF	NA	TRBV27	TRBJ1-5	once	12
TGCGCCAGCAGCCCGCTAGCGGGAGGTGATGAGCAGTTCTTC	CASSPLAGGDEQFF	TRBD2	TRBV5-1	TRBJ2-1	NA	14
TGCGCCAGCAGTCAATGCGGGGGACGCACCTATGGCTACACCTTC	CASSQCGGRTYGYTF	NA	TRBV23-1	TRBJ1-2	NA	15
TGTGCCAAGGGACTAGCGAGCAGGGAGCAGTACTTC	CAKGLASREQYF	TRBD2	TRBV9	TRBJ2-7	NA	12